Listed below are T cell receptor beta chains from one sample, sequenced in a study of T cell repertoires in cytomegalovirus infection. TCRdb passed the reads through MiXCR, listing each CDR3 protein once. Of tens of thousands of distinct CDR3 sequences listed, over 15% are singletons. No antigen has been assigned to these receptors. This specimen was CD8+ T cells from cultured PBMCs, taken from culture after CMV antigen stimulation. The receptors originated from a human donor in good health (CMV status not recorded). Some clones in this sample may be carry-over from other donors' samples. The CDR3 runs from the conserved cysteine through the conserved F or W. The order of the fields is V gene, D gene, CDR3 length, J gene, clone size, CDR3 protein, CDR3 DNA. The D gene is left open where the match is weak. Where a row states a size, it is once, few, many or the class of an expanded clone; other rows omit it.

TRBV28	NA	12	TRBJ2-3	NA	CASLTNRDTQYF	TGTGCCAGCCTCACGAACCGGGATACGCAGTATTTT
TRBV12-3/TRBV12-4	TRBD2	14	TRBJ2-3	NA	CASSLTGRTDTQYF	TGTGCCAGCAGTTTAACCGGGAGGACAGATACGCAGTATTTT
TRBV19	TRBD1	14	TRBJ1-1	NA	CASSTRGRRTEAFF	TGCGCCAGTAGTACGAGGGGGCGAAGGACTGAAGCTTTCTTT
TRBV7-2	TRBD2	15	TRBJ2-3	NA	CASSLIAGGADTQYF	TGTGCCAGCAGCTTAATAGCGGGGGGAGCAGATACGCAGTATTTT
TRBV4-2	NA	13	TRBJ2-7	NA	CASSQARQYEQYF	TGTGCCAGCAGCCAGGCAAGACAGTACGAGCAGTACTTC
TRBV7-9	NA	13	TRBJ1-1	many	CASSPQGDTEAFF	TGTGCCAGCAGCCCGCAGGGAGACACTGAAGCTTTCTTT
TRBV7-8	TRBD2	16	TRBJ2-1	few	CASSLGGLAGRVEQFF	TGTGCCAGCAGCTTAGGGGGGCTAGCGGGACGCGTCGAGCAGTTCTTC
TRBV7-9	TRBD1	14	TRBJ1-5	few	CASSSTGGNQPQHF	TGTGCCAGCAGCTCCACAGGGGGCAATCAGCCCCAGCATTTT
TRBV7-3	TRBD2	15	TRBJ2-5	NA	CASSPLAGMGETQYF	TGTGCCAGCAGCCCGTTAGCGGGAATGGGGGAGACCCAGTACTTC
TRBV7-9	NA	12	TRBJ2-7	few	CASGGRVYEQYF	TGTGCCAGCGGGGGCAGGGTCTACGAGCAGTACTTC
TRBV7-9	NA	16	TRBJ1-2	few	CASSLANWTENYGYTF	TGTGCCAGCAGCTTAGCCAACTGGACTGAGAACTATGGCTACACCTTC
TRBV7-6	NA	15	TRBJ2-7	once	CASSLESASSYEQYF	TGTGCCAGCAGCTTAGAGTCAGCGAGCTCCTACGAGCAGTACTTC
TRBV25-1	TRBD2	15	TRBJ2-5	few	CASSQHRLAVETQYF	TGTGCCAGCAGTCAACATCGGCTAGCGGTCGAGACCCAGTACTTC
TRBV7-9	NA	15	TRBJ1-4	NA	CASSLLQGSNEKLFF	TGTGCCAGCAGCTTACTTCAGGGTTCTAATGAAAAACTGTTTTTT
TRBV10-3	NA	11	TRBJ2-7	few	CAIGGGNEQYF	TGTGCCATCGGGGGGGGCAACGAGCAGTACTTC
TRBV7-6	NA	17	TRBJ1-6	many	CASSLRPLGLYNSPLHF	TGTGCCAGCAGCTTAAGGCCTCTGGGGCTCTATAATTCACCCCTCCACTTT